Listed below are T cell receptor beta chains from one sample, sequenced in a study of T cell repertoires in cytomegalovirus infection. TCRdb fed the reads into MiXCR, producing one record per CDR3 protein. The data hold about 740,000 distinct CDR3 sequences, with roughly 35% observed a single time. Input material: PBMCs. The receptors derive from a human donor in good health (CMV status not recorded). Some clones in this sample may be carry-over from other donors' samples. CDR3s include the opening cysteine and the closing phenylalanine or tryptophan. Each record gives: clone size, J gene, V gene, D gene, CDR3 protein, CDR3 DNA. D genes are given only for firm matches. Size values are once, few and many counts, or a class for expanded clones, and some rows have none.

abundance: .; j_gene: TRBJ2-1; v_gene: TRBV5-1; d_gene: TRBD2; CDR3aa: CASSLEPRLAGAYNEQFF; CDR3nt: TGCGCCAGCAGCTTGGAACCTAGACTAGCGGGGGCCTACAATGAGCAGTTCTTC
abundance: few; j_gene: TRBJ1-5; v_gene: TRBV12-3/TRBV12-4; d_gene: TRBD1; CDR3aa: CASTGTGNQPQHF; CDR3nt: TGTGCCAGCACCGGGACAGGCAATCAGCCCCAGCATTTT
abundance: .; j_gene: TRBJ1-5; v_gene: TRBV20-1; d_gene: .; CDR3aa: CSGGPRGQPQHF; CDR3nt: TGCAGTGGGGGGCCTCGTGGGCAGCCCCAGCATTTT
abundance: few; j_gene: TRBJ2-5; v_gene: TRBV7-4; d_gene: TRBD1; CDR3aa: CASSPNRGGQETQYF; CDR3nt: TGTGCCAGCAGCCCAAACAGGGGCGGGCAGGAGACCCAGTACTTC
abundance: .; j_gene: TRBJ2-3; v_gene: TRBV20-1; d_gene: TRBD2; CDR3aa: CSASSLGGGRSDTQFF; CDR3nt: TGCAGTGCTAGCTCCCTTGGCGGGGGGAGGTCGGATACGCAGTTTTTT
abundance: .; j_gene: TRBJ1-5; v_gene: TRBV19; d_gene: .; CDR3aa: CASSPGLSNQPQHF; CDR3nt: TGTGCCAGTAGCCCAGGGCTCAGCAATCAGCCCCAGCATTTT
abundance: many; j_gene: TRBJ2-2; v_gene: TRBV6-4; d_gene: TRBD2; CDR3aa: CASSDSSGGTGELFF; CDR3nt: TGTGCCAGCAGTGACTCTTCGGGGGGGACCGGGGAGCTGTTTTTT
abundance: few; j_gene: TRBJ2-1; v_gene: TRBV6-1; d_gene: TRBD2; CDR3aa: CASSLTSRSHEQFF; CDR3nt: TGTGCCAGCAGTTTGACTAGCAGATCCCATGAGCAGTTCTTC
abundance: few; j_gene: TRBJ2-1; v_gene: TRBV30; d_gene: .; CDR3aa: CAWSTEGYNEQFF; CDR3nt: TGTGCCTGGAGCACCGAAGGGTACAATGAGCAGTTCTTC
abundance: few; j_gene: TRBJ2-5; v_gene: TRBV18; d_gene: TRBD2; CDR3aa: CASSRLAGVEETQYF; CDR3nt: TGTGCCAGCTCACGACTAGCGGGAGTCGAAGAGACCCAGTACTTC
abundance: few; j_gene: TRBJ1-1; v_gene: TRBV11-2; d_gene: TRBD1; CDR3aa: CASSSGTGGNTEAFF; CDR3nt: TGTGCCAGCAGCTCTGGGACAGGCGGAAACACTGAAGCTTTCTTT
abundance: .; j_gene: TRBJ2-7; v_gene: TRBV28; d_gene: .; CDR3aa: CARSLREVGERSYEQYF; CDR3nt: TGTGCCAGAAGTTTAAGGGAAGTCGGAGAAAGGAGCTACGAGCAGTACTTC
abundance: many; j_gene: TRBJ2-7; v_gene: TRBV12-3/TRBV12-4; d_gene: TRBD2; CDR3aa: CASSLASGTSGRASNYEQYF; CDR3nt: TGTGCCAGCAGTTTAGCCTCCGGGACTAGCGGGAGGGCCTCAAACTACGAGCAGTACTTC
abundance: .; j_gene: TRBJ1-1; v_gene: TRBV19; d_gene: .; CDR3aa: CASSSDRASMNTEAFF; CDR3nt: TGTGCCAGTAGTTCCGACAGAGCTTCGATGAACACTGAAGCTTTCTTT
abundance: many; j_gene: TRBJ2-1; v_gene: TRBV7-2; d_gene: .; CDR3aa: CASSLSARITNNEQFF; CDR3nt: TGTGCCAGCAGCTTATCCGCGAGGATAACCAACAATGAGCAGTTCTTC
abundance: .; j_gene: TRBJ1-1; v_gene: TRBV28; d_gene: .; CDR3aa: CSSSSQNLNSEAFF; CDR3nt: TGTTCCAGCAGTTCTCAGAACTTGAACTCGGAAGCTTTCTTT
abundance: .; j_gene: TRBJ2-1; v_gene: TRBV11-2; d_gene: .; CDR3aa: CASSSTRGTYNEQFF; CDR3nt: TGTGCCAGCAGCTCGACGCGGGGTACTTACAATGAGCAGTTCTTC
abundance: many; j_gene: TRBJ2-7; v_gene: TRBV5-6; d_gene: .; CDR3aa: CASSLEPGAVEQYF; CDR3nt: TGTGCCAGCAGCTTGGAACCGGGGGCGGTCGAGCAGTACTTC
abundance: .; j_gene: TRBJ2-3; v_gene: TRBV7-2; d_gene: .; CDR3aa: CASSLVGVSTDTQYF; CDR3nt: TGTGCCAGCTCCCTAGTGGGGGTGAGCACAGATACGCAGTATTTT
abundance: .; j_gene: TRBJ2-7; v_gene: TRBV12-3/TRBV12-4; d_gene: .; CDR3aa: CASSFNDEQYF; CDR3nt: TGTGCCAGCAGTTTTAACGACGAGCAGTACTTC
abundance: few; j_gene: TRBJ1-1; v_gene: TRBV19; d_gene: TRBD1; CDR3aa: CASRTGATEAFF; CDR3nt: TGTGCCAGTCGGACAGGGGCCACTGAAGCTTTCTTT
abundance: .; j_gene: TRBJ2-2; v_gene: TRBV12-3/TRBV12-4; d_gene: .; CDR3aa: CASSFPTATNTGELFF; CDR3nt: TGTGCCAGCAGTTTCCCGACAGCTACGAACACCGGGGAGCTGTTTTTT
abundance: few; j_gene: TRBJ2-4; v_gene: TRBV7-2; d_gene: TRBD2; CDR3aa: CASSLRVGAAGDQYF; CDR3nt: TGTGCCAGCAGCTTAAGGGTCGGGGCGGCGGGGGATCAGTACTTC
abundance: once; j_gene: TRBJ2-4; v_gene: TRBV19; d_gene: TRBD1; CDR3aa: CASSIGPGTGSNIQYF; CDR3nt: TGTGCCAGTAGTATAGGGCCCGGGACAGGGTCCAACATTCAGTACTTC
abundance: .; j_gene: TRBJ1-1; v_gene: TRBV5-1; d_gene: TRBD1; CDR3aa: CASSTPGGEAFF; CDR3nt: TGCGCCAGCAGCACCCCAGGGGGCGAAGCTTTCTTT
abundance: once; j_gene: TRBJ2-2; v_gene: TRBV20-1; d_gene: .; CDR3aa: CSARVRVAGELFF; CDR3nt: TGCAGTGCTAGAGTAAGGGTGGCCGGGGAGCTGTTTTTT
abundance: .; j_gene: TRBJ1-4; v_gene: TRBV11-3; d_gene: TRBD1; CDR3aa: CASSPGQGSDEKLFF; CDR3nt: TGTGCCAGCAGCCCGGGACAGGGGTCAGATGAAAAACTGTTTTTT
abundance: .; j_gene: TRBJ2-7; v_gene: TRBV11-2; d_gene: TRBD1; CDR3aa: CASSLDRQGMRQYF; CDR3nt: TGTGCCAGCAGCTTAGATCGACAGGGTATGCGGCAGTACTTC
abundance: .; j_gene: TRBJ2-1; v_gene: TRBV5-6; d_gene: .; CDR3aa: CASSLGLKSEQFF; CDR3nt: TGTGCCAGCAGCTTGGGCTTAAAGAGTGAGCAGTTCTTC
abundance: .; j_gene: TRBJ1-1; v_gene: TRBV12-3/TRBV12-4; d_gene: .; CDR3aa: CASSSSWEEIF; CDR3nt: TGTGCCAGCAGTTCTTCCTGGGAGGAAATCTTT
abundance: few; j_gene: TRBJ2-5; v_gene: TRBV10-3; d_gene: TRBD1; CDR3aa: CAISEKGQGLTYQETQYF; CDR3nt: TGTGCCATCAGTGAGAAGGGACAGGGGCTAACGTACCAAGAGACCCAGTACTTC
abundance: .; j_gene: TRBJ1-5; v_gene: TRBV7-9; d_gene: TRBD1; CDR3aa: CASSPSTGAINQPQHF; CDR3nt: TGTGCCAGCAGCCCAAGCACAGGGGCCATCAATCAGCCCCAGCATTTT
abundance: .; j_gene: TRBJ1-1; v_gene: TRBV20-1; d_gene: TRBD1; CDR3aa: CSATLDRVEAFF; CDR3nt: TGCAGTGCTACCCTGGACAGGGTTGAAGCTTTCTTT
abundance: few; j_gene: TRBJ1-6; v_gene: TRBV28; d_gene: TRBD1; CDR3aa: CASRLAGTGNSPLHF; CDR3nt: TGTGCCAGCAGATTGGCCGGGACAGGGAATTCACCCCTCCACTTT
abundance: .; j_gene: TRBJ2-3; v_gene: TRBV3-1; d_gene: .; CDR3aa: CASSQVDFLTDTQYF; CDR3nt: TGTGCCAGCAGCCAAGTGGACTTTCTCACAGATACGCAGTATTTT
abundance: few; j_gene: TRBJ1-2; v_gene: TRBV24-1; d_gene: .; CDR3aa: CATSDSAGVYGYTF; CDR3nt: TGTGCCACCAGTGACTCGGCAGGGGTCTATGGCTACACCTTC
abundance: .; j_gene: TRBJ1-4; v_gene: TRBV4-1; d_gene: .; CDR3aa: CASSLGLRANDQLVPGEKLFF; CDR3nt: TGCGCCAGCAGCCTGGGCTTAAGGGCCAACGATCAATTAGTCCCGGGGGAAAAACTGTTTTTT
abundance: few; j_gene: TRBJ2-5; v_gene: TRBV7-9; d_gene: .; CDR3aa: CASSGGARWETQYF; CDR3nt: TGTGCCAGCAGCGGGGGGGCTCGTTGGGAGACCCAGTACTTC
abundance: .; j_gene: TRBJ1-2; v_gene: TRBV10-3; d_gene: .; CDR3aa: CAISEGNSGLGNGYTF; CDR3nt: TGTGCCATCAGTGAGGGCAACAGCGGCTTGGGGAATGGCTACACCTTC
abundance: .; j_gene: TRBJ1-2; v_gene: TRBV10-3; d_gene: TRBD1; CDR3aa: CATQGARDYGYTF; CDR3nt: TGTGCCACACAGGGGGCGCGGGACTATGGCTACACCTTC
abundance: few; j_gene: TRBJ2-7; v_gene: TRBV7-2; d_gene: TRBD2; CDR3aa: CASSEGASGSFPHEQYF; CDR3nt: TGTGCCAGCAGCGAGGGGGCTAGCGGGAGTTTTCCCCACGAGCAGTACTTC
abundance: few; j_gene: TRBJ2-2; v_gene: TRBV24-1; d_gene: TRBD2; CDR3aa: CATQPAGRDTGELFF; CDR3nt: TGTGCCACCCAACCGGCAGGGAGGGACACCGGGGAGCTGTTTTTT
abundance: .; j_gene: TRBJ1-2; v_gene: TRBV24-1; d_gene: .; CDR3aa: CATSDAGLHYGYTF; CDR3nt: TGTGCCACCAGTGACGCCGGACTACATTATGGCTACACCTTC
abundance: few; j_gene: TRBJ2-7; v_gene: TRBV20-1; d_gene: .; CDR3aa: CSARVTGPSYEQYF; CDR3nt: TGCAGTGCTAGGGTGACAGGACCCTCCTACGAGCAGTACTTC
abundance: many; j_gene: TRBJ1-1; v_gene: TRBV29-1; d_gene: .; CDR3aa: CSVGLGTTTEAFF; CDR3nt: TGCAGCGTTGGTCTGGGAACTACCACTGAAGCTTTCTTT
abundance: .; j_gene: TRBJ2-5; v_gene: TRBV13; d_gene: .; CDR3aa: CASSKWGQETQYF; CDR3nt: TGTGCCAGCAGCAAGTGGGGACAAGAGACCCAGTACTTC
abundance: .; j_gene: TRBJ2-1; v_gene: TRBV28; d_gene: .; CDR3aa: CASTSSGGAPYNEQFF; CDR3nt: TGTGCCAGCACCTCCTCTGGGGGAGCTCCCTACAATGAGCAGTTCTTC
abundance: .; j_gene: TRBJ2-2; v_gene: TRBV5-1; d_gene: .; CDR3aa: CASSPYGARNTGELFF; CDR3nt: TGCGCCAGCAGCCCCTACGGGGCTCGGAACACCGGGGAGCTGTTTTTT
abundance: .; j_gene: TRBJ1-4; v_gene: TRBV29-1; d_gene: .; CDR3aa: CSVADRGNEKLFF; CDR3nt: TGCAGCGTCGCTGACCGGGGTAATGAAAAACTGTTTTTT
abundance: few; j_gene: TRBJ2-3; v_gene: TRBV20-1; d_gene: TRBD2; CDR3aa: CSLSSGVIDTQYF; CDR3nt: TGCAGTCTTTCTAGCGGTGTTATCGATACGCAGTATTTT
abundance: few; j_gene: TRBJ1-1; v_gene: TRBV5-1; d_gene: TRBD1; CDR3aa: CASSLEGAKGTEAFF; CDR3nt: TGCGCCAGCAGCTTGGAGGGGGCAAAGGGCACTGAAGCTTTCTTT
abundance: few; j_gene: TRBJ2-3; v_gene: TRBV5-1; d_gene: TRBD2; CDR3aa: CASSFYSGGASPTQYF; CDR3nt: TGCGCCAGCAGCTTCTATTCCGGGGGGGCTTCTCCTACGCAGTATTTT